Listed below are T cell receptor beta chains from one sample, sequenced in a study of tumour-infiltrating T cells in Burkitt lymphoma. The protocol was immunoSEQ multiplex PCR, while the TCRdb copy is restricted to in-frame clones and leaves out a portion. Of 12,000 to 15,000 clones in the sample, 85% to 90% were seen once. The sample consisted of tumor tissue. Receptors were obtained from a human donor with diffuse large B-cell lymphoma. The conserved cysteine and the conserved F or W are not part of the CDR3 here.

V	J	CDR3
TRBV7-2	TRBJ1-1	ASSFNSVGVRTEAF
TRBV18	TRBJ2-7	ASSPGTEYPEQY
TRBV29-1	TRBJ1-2	SVVGVLGGYT
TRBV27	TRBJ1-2	ASSPGQGASVTNYGYT
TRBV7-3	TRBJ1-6	ASSLTGTNNSPLH
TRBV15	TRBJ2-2	ATSSSGFGELF
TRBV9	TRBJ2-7	ASSKPGQGPYEQY
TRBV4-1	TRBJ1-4	ASSPQRDNEKLF
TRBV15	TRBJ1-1	ATSRGKSTEAF
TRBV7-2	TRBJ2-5	ASSSRGWSGSETQY
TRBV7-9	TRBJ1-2	ASSQSNRVDGYT
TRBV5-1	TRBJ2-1	ASSILAEDGYNEQF
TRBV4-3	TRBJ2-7	ARIDRGAYEQY
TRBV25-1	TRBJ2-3	ASSDNFGYTQY
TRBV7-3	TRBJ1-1	ASSFTGPTEAF
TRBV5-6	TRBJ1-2	ASSPRDRATTNYSYA
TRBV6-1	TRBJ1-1	ASSGLAEAF
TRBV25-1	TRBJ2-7	ASSMTQGFSSPEY
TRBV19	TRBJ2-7	ASNRDRGLGEQY
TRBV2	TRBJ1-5	ASSVGQGAYQPQH
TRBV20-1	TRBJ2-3	SARSTDTQY
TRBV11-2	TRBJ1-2	ASSFGSTGGDGYT
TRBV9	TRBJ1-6	ASSIGGDGYSPLH
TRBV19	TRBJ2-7	ANSIRTAYEQY
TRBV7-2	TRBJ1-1	ASSLAQVAGGIEAF
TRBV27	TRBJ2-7	ASSLGGRVYEQY
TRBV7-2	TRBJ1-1	ASSLAQGQIAEAF
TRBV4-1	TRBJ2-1	ASSQGTRMF
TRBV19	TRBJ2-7	ASSMRTGYEQY
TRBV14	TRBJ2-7	ASSPPRGTTAYEQY
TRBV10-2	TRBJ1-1	ASSDPLGGTGGMIAF
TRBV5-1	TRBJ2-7	ASSSEYSRDYEQY
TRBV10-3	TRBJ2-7	AIRGDGSYEQY
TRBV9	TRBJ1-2	ASSVGPPQQTNYGYT
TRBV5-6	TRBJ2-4	ASSFGGVGDIQY
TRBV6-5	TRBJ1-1	ASLGGVSTEAF
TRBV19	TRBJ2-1	ASGTGWVNEQF
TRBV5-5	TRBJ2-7	ASSFPTSWEQY
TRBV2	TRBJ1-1	ASSEAGYRVSAF
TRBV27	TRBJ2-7	ASSLTGALNYEQY
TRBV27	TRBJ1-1	ASSLYQNTEAF
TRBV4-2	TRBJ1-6	ASSQVDSLTYNSPLH
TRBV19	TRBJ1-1	ASSIATNTEAF
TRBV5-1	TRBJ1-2	ASSLGDRGLNGYT
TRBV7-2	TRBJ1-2	ASSFPTGNYGYT
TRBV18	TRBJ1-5	ASSPVSDQPQH
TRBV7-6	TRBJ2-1	ASSALPAGITSYNEQF
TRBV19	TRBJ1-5	ASSDQGYSNQPQH